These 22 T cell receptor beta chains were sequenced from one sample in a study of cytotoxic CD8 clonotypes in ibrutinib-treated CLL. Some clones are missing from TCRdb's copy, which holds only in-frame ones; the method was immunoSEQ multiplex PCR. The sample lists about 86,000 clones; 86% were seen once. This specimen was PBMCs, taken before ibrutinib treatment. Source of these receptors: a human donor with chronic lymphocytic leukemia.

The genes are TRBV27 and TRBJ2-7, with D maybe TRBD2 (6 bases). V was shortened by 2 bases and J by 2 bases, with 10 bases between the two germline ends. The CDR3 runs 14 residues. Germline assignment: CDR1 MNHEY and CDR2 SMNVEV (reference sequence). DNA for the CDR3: TGTGCCAGCAGTTTAAATCCGGGAGCCTACGAGCAGTACTTC. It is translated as CASSLNPGAYEQYF.

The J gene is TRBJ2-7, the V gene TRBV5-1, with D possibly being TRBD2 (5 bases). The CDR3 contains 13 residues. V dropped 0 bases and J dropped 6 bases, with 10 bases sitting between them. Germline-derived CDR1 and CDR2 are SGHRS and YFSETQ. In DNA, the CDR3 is TGCGCCAGCAGCTTGGCCGGGATTGGCGAGCAGTACTTC. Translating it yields CASSLAGIGEQYF.

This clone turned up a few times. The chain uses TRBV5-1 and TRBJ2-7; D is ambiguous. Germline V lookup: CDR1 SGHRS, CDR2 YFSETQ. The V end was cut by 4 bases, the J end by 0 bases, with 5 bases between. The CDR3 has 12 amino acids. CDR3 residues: CASSQDSYEQYF. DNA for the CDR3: TGCGCCAGCAGCCAAGACTCCTACGAGCAGTACTTC.

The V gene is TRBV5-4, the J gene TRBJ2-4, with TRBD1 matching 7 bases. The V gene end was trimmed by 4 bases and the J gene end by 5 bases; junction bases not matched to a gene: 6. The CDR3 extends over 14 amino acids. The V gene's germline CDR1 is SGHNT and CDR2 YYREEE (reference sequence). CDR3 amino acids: CASSTRQGQNIQYF. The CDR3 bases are TGTGCCAGCAGCACCAGACAGGGCCAAAACATTCAGTACTTC. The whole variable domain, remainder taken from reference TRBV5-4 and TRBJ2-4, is ETGVTQSPTHLIKTRGQQVTLRCSSQSGHNTVSWYQQALGQGPQFIFQYYREEENGRGNFPPRFSGLQFPNYSSELNVNALELDDSALYLCASSTRQGQNIQYFGAGTRLSVL.

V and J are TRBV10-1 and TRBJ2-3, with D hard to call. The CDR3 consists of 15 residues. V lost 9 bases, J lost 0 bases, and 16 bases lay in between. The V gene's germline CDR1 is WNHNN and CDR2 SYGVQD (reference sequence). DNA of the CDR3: TGCGCCAGAAAAGTTGGGTCCTCTAGCACAGATACGCAGTATTTT. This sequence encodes CARKVGSSSTDTQYF.

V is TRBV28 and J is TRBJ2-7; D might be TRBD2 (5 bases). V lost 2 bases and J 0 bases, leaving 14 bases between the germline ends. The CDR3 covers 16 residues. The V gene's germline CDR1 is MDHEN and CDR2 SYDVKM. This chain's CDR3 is CASSLEGQFPSYEQYF. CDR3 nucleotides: TGTGCCAGCAGTTTAGAGGGTCAGTTCCCCTCCTACGAGCAGTACTTC.

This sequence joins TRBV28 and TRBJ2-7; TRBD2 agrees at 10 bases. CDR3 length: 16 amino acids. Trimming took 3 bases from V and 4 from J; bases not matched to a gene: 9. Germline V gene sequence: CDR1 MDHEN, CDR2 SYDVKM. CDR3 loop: CASSLAPMTSGYEQYF. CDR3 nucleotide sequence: TGTGCCAGCAGTTTGGCCCCCATGACTAGCGGGTACGAGCAGTACTTC.

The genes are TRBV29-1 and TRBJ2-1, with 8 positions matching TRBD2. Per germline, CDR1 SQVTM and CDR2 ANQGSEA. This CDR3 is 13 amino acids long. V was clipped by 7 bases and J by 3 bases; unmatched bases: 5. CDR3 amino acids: CSATSGNYNEQFF. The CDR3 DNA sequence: TGCAGCGCAACTAGCGGAAACTACAATGAGCAGTTCTTC.

CDR3 residues: CASSLVSYSYNEQFF. The CDR3 DNA reads TGTGCCAGCAGCTTAGTAAGCTACTCCTACAATGAGCAGTTCTTC. The chain is built from TRBV7-9 and TRBJ2-1; D remains unclear. The length of the CDR3 is 15 residues. In germline, CDR1 is SEHNR, CDR2 FQNEAQ (reference sequence). Trimming took off 1 base at V and 0 bases at J, with 7 bases between the two ends.

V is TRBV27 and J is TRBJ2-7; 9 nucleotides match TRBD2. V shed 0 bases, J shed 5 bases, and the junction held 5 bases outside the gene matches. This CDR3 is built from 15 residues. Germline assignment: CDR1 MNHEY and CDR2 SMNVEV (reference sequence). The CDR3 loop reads CASSLSPSGNNEQYF. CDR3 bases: TGTGCCAGCAGTTTATCCCCTAGCGGGAACAACGAGCAGTACTTC.

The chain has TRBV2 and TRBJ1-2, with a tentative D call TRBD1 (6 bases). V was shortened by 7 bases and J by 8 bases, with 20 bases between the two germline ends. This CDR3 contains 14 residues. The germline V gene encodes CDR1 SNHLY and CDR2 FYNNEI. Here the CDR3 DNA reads TGTGCCAGCACCGGAGGGGGGTCATTCTACGGCTACACCTTC. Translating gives CASTGGGSFYGYTF.

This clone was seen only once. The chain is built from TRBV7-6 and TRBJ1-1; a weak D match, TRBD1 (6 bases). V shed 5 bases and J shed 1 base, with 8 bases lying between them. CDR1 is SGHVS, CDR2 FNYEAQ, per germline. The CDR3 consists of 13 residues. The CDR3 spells CASSRTANTEAFF. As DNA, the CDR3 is TGTGCCAGCAGCCGGACAGCGAACACTGAAGCTTTCTTT.

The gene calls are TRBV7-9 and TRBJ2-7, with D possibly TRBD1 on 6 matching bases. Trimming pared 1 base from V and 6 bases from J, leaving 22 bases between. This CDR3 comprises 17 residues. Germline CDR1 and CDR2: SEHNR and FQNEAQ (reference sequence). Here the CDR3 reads CASSLVLESLQGSEQYF. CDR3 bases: TGTGCCAGCAGCTTAGTTCTTGAGAGTTTACAGGGCTCCGAGCAGTACTTC.

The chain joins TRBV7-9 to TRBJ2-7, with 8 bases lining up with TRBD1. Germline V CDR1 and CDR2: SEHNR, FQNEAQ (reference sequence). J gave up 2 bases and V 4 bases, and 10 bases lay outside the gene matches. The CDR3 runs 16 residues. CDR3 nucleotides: TGTGCCAGCAGCTCCACTGGACAGGGAAGGACCTACGAGCAGTACTTC. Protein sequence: CASSSTGQGRTYEQYF. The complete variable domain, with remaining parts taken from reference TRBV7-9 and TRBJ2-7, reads DTGVSQNPRHKITKRGQNVTFRCDPISEHNRLYWYRQTLGQGPEFLTYFQNEAQLEKSRLLSDRFSAERPKGSFSTLEIQRTEQGDSAMYLCASSSTGQGRTYEQYFGPGTRLTVT.

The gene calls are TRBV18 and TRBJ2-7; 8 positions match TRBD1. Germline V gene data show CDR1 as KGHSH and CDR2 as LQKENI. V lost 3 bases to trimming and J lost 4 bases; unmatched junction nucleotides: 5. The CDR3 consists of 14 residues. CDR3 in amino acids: CASSPPDRGYEQYF. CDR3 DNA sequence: TGTGCCAGCTCACCGCCAGACAGGGGTTACGAGCAGTACTTC.

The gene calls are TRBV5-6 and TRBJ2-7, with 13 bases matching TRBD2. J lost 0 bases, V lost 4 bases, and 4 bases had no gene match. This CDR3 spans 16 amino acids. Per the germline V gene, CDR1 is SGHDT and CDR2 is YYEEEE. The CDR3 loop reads CASSLRTSGSSYEQYF. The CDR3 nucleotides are TGTGCCAGCAGCCTTAGGACTAGCGGGAGCTCCTACGAGCAGTACTTC. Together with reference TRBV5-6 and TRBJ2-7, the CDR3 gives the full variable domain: DAGVTQSPTHLIKTRGQQVTLRCSPKSGHDTVSWYQQALGQGPQFIFQYYEEEERQRGNFPDRFSGHQFPNYSSELNVNALLLGDSALYLCASSLRTSGSSYEQYFGPGTRLTVT.

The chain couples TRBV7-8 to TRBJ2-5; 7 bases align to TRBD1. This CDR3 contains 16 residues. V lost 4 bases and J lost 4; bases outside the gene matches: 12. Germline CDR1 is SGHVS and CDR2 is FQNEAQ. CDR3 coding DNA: TGTGCCAGCAGCTGGACGACAGGGCGGTCTGCAGAGACCCAGTACTTC. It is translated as CASSWTTGRSAETQYF.

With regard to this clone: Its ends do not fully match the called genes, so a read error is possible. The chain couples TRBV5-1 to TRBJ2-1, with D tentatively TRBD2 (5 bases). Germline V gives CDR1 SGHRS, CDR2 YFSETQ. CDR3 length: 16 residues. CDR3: CASRLPGEGGYNEQFF. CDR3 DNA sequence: TGCGCCAGCCGCTTGCCAGGAGAAGGCGGGTACAATGAGCAGTTCTTC.

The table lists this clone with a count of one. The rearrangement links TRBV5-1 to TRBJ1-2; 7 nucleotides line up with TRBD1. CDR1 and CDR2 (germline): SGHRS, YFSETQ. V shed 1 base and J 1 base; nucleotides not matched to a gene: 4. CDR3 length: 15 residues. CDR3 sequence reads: CASSLLTGINYGYTF. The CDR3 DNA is TGCGCCAGCAGCTTGTTGACAGGGATTAACTATGGCTACACCTTC.

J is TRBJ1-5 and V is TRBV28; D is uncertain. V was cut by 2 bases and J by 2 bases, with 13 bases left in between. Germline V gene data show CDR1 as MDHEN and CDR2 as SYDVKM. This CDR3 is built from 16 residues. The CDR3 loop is CASSLGRGSGNQPQHF. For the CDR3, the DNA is TGTGCCAGCAGTTTAGGGAGAGGGTCAGGCAATCAGCCCCAGCATTTT. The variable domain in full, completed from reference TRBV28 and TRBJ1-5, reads DVKVTQSSRYLVKRTGEKVFLECVQDMDHENMFWYRQDPGLGLRLIYFSYDVKMKEKGDIPEGYSVSREKKERFSLILESASTNQTSMYLCASSLGRGSGNQPQHFGDGTRLSIL.

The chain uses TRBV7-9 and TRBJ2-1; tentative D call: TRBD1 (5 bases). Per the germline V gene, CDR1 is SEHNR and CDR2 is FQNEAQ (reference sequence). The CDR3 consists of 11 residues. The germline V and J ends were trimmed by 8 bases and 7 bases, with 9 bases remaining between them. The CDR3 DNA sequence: TGTGCCAGCGGACATAAGAATGAGCAGTTCTTC. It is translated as CASGHKNEQFF.

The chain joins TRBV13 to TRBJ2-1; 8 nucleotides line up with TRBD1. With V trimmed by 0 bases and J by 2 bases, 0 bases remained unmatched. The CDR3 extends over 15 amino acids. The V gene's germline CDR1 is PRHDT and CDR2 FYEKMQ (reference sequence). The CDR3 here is CASSLGQGAYNEQFF. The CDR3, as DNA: TGTGCCAGCAGCTTAGGACAGGGGGCCTACAATGAGCAGTTCTTC.